The TCR beta chain under discussion was sequenced for a study of early T cells in non-severe SARS-CoV-2 infection. Study at large: The input, bulk RNA from unsorted whole blood, was sequenced, and chains were unpaired.

Individual cDNA molecules each received unique molecular identifiers attached to them. Using its own MiXCR run on the 5' RACE reads, TCRdb lists one record per CDR3 protein. The sample has roughly 61,000 distinct CDR3 sequences; over 7.5% are singletons. Germline V gives CDR1 SEHNR, CDR2 FQNEAQ (reference sequence). CDR3 length equals 12 residues. Between the trimmed V and J ends, which lost 5 bases and 2 bases, there was a span of 7 bases. The gene calls are TRBV7-9 and TRBJ2-7; unclear D gene. Sequencing used whole blood. This receptor was identified in an adult who was a healthcare worker with PCR-confirmed SARS-CoV-2 infection or an uninfected control (not recorded which). The CDR3 spells CASSLKAYEQYF. In DNA form, the CDR3 reads TGTGCCAGCAGCCTGAAAGCCTACGAGCAGTACTTC.